The T cell receptor (beta chain) under discussion was sequenced for a study of T-cell memory formation after mild COVID-19. The study's findings and limits: Mainly in CM and EM were contracting CD4+ clones; CD8+ were in EMRA.

This clonotype has at least ten counts. Its antigen remains unknown. Germline V gene data show CDR1 as SGDLS and CDR2 as YYNGEE. This CDR3 is built from 17 residues. V shed 4 bases and J shed 4 bases, with 18 bases lying between them. TCRdb processed the 5' RACE reads anew with MiXCR; each CDR3 protein has one entry. Found here are about 110,000 distinct CDR3 sequences, around 17% of them singletons; the top ten hold roughly 6%. The sequencing sample was made of PBMCs or a T cell subset sorted from them (not recorded which). The rearrangement joins TRBV9 to TRBJ2-6; no firm D call. The source is a man younger than 35 who had mild COVID-19 (a few samples of this study predate the infection). Cell type and time point are not known. The CDR3 coding sequence is TGTGCCAGCAGCACCAGGACCCTAAGGTCCGGGGCCAACGTCCTGACTTTC. Translated, it gives CASSTRTLRSGANVLTF. Based on the CDR3 plus reference TRBV9 and TRBJ2-6, the full variable domain is DSGVTQTPKHLITATGQRVTLRCSPRSGDLSVYWYQQSLDQGLQFLIQYYNGEERAKGNILERFSAQQFPDLHSELNLSSLELGDSALYFCASSTRTLRSGANVLTFGAGSRLTVL.